Sequencing of this TCR beta chain was carried out in a study of cytomegalovirus exposure and HLA in healthy donors. With regard to this clone: Relative to the germline gene, one junction end is altered; a read error may explain this.

The primer mix had 60 Vbeta and 13 Jbeta primers. The method was immunoSEQ multiplex PCR; TCRdb's version includes in-frame clones alone and lacks a portion of them. The sample yields about 190,000 clones, more than 60% seen once. Germline assignment: CDR1 ENHRY and CDR2 SYGVKD. The CDR3 totals 19 residues. Sequenced sample: PBMCs. This TCR was recovered from a woman aged 25 to 39 in good health and CMV-seropositive. This chain connects TRBV10-3 to TRBJ2-3; D uncertain. CDR3 loop: CVISDPSLRLGADGDTQYF. CDR3 nucleotides: TGTGTCATCAGTGACCCCTCTCTTCGCTTAGGAGCCGACGGGGATACGCAGTATTTT.